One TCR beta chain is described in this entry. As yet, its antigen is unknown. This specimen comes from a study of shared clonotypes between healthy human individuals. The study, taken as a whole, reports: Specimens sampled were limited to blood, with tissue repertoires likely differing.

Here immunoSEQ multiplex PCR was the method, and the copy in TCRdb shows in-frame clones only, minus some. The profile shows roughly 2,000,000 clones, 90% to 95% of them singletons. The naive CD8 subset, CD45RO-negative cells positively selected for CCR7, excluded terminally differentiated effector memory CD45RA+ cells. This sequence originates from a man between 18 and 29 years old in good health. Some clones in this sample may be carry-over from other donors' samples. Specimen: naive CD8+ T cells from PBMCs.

The CDR3 loop reads CASSLRRSYNEQFF. The CDR3 coding sequence is TGTGCCAGCAGTTTACGCCGGTCCTACAATGAGCAGTTCTTC. The rearrangement uses TRBV27 and TRBJ2-1, with D unresolved. V was trimmed by 2 bases and J by 1 base, leaving 6 bases between them. The CDR3 is made up of 14 amino acids. Germline lookup yields CDR1 MNHEY and CDR2 SMNVEV (reference sequence).